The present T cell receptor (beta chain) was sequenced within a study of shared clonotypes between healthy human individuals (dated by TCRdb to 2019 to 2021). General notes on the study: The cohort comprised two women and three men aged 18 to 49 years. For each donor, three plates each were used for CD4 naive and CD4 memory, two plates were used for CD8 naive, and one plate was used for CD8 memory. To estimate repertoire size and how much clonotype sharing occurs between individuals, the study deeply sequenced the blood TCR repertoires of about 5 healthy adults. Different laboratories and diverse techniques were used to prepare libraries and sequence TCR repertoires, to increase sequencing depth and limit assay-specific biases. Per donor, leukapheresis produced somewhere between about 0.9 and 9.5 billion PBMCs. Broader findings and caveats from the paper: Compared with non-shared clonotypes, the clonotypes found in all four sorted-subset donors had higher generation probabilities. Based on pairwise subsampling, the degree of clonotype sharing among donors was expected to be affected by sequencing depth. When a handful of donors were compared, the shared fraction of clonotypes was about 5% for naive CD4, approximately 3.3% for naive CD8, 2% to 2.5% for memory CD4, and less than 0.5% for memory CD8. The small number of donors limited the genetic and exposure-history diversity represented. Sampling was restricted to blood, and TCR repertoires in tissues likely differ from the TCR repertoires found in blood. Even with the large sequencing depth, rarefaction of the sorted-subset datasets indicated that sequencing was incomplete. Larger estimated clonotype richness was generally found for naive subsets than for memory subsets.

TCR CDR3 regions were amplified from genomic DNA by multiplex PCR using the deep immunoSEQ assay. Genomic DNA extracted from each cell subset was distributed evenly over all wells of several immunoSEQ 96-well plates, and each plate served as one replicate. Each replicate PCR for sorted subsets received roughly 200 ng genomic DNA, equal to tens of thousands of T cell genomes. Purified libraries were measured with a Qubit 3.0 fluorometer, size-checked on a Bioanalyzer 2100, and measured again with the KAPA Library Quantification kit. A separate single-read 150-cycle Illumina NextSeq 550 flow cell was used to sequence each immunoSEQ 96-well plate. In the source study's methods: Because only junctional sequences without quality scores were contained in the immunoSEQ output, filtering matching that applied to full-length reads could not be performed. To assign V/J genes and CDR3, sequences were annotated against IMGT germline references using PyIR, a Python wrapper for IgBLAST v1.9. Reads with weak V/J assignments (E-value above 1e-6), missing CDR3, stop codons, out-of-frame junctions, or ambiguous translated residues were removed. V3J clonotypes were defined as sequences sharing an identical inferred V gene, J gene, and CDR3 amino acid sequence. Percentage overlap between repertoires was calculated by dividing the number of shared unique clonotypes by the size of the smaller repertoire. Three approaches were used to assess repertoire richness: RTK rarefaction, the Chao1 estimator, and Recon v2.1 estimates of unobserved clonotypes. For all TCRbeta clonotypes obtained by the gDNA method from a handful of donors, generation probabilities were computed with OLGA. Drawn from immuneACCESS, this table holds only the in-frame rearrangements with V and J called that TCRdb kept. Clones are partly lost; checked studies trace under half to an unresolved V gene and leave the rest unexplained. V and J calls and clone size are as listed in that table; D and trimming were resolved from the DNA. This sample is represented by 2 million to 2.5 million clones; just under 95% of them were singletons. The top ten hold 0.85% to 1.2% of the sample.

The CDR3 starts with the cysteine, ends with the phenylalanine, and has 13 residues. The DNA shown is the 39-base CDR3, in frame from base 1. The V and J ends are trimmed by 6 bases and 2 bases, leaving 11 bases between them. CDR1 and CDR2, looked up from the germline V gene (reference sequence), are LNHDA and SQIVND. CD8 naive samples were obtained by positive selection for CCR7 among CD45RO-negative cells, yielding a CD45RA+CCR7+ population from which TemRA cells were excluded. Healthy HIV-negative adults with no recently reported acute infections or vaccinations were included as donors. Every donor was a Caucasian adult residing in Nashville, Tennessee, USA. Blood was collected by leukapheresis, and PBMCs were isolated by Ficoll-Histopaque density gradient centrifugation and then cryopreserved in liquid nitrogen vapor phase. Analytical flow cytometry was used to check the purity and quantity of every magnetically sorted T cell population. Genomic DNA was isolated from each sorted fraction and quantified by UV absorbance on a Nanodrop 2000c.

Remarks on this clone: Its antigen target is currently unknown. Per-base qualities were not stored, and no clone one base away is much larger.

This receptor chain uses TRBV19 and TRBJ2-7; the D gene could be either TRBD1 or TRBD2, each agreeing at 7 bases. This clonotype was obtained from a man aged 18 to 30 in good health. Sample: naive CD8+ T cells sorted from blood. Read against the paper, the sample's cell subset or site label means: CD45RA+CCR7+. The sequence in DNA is TGTGCCAGTAGCCAGGGGGGGACCTACGAGCAGTACTTC. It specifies CASSQGGTYEQYF. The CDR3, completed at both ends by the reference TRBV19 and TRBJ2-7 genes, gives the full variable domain DGGITQSPKYLFRKEGQNVTLSCEQNLNHDAMYWYRQDPGQGLRLIYYSQIVNDFQKGDIAEGYSVSREKKESFPLTVTSAQKNPTAFYLCASSQGGTYEQYFGPGTRLTVT.